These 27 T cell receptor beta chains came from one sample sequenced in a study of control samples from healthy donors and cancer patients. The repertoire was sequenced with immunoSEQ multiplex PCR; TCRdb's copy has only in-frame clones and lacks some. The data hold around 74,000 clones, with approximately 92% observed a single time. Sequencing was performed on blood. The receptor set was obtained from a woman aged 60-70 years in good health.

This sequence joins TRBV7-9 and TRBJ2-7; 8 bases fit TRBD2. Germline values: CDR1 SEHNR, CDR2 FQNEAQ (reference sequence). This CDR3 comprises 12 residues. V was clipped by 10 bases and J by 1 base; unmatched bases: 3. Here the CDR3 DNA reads TGTGCCACGGGGGGGAGGTCCTACGAGCAGTACTTC. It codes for CATGGRSYEQYF.

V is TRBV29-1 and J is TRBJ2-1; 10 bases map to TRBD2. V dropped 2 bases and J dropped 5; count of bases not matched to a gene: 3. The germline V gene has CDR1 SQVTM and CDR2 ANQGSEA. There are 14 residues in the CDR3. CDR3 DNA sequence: TGCAGCGTTGAACGGACTAGCGGAAACAATGAGCAGTTCTTC. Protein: CSVERTSGNNEQFF.

CDR3 in DNA: TGTGCCAGCAGCGTAGATCTGTGGCTAGCCGGAGGGAATGAGCAGTTCTTC. Translation: CASSVDLWLAGGNEQFF. This chain joins TRBV9 and TRBJ2-1; D possibly corresponds to TRBD2 (6 bases). Trimming removed 0 bases at V and 7 bases at J, with 20 bases between. The CDR3 extends over 17 amino acids. The V gene's germline CDR1 is SGDLS and CDR2 YYNGEE.

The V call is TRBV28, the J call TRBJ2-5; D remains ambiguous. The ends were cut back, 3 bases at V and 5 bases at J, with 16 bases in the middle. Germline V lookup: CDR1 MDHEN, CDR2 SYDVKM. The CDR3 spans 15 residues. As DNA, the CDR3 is TGTGCCAGCAGTTTTGGGGAACCCAGATGGGAGACCCAGTACTTC. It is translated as CASSFGEPRWETQYF.

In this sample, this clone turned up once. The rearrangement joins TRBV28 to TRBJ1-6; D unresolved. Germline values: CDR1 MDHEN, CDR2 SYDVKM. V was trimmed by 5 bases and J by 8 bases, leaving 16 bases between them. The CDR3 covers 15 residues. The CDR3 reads CASSPGSAHHSPLHF. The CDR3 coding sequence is TGTGCCAGCAGTCCAGGATCCGCCCATCATTCACCCCTCCACTTT.

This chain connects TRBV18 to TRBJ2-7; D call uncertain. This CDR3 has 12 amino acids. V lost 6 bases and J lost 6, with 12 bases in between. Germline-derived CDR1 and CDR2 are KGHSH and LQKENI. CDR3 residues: CASSSLGPEQYF. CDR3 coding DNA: TGTGCCAGCTCTTCCTTGGGCCCCGAGCAGTACTTC.

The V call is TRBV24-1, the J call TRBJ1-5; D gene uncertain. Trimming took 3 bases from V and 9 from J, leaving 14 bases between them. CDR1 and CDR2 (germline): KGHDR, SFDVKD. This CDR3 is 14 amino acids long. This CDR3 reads CATSDDGRSWPQHF. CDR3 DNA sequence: TGTGCCACCAGTGATGACGGCCGGAGTTGGCCCCAGCATTTT.

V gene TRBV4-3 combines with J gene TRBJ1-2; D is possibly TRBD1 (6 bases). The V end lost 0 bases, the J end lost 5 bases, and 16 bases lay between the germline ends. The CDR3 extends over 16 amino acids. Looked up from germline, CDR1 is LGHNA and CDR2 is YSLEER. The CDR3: CASSQDLTGLWYGYTF. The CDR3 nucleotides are TGCGCCAGCAGCCAAGATCTCACAGGGCTTTGGTATGGCTACACCTTC.

CDR3 coding DNA: TGTGCCAGCAGCTTAGGCCCGACGGCCCGAGGCTACACCTTC. This sequence encodes CASSLGPTARGYTF. The rearrangement joins TRBV7-2 to TRBJ1-2; D ambiguous. V was trimmed by 1 base and J by 8 bases, leaving 14 bases between them. This CDR3 has 14 amino acids. Germline loops: CDR1 SGHTA, CDR2 FQGNSA.

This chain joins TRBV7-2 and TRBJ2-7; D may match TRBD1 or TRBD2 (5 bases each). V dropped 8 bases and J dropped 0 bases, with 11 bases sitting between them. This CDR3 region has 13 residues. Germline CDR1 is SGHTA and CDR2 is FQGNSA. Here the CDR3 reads CASSRDGSYEQYF. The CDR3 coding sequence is TGTGCCAGCTCCCGGGACGGCTCCTACGAGCAGTACTTC.

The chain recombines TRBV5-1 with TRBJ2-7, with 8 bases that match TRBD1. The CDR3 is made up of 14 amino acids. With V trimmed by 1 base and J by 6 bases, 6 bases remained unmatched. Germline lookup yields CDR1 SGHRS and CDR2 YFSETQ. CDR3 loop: CASSLNGQGFEQYF. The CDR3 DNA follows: TGCGCCAGCAGCTTGAATGGACAGGGCTTCGAGCAGTACTTC.

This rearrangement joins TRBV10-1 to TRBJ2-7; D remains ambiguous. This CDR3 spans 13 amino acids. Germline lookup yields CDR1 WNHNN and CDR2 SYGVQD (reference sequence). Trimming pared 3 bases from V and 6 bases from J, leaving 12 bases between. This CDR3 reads CASSDRSLGEQYF. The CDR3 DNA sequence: TGCGCCAGCAGTGACCGGTCCCTGGGCGAGCAGTACTTC.

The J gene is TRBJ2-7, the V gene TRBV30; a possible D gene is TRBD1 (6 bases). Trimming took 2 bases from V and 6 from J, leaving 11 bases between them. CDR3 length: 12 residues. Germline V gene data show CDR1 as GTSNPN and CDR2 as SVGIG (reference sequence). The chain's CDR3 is CAWSTPRGEQYF. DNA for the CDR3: TGTGCCTGGAGTACCCCCAGGGGCGAGCAGTACTTC.

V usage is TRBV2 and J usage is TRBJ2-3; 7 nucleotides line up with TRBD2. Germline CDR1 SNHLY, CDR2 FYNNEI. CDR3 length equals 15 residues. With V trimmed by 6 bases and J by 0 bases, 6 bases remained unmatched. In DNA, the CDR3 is TGTGCCAGCAGAGCTAGCGGACTTAGCACAGATACGCAGTATTTT. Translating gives CASRASGLSTDTQYF. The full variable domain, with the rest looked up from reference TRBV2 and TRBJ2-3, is EPEVTQTPSHQVTQMGQEVILRCVPISNHLYFYWYRQILGQKVEFLVSFYNNEISEKSEIFDDQFSVERPDGSNFTLKIRSTKLEDSAMYFCASRASGLSTDTQYFGPGTRLTVL.

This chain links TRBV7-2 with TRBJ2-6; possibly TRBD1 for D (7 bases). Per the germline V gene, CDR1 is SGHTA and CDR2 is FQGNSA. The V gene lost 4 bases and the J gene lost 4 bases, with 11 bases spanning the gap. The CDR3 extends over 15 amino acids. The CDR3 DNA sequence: TGTGCCAGCAGCTCCCAGGGGGGAGGGGCCAACGTCCTGACTTTC. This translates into CASSSQGGGANVLTF.

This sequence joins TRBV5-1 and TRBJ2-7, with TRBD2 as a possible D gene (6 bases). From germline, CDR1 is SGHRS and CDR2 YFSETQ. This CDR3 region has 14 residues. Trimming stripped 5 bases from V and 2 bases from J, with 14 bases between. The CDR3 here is CASSSGSGPYEQYF. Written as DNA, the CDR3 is TGCGCCAGCAGTTCGGGTAGCGGTCCCTACGAGCAGTACTTC.

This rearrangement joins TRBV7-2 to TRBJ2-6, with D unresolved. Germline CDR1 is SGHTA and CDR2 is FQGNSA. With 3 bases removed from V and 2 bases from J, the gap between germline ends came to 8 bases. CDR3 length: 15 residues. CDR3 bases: TGTGCCAGCAGCTTTGGGGTTCCTGGGGCCAACGTCCTGACTTTC. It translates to CASSFGVPGANVLTF.

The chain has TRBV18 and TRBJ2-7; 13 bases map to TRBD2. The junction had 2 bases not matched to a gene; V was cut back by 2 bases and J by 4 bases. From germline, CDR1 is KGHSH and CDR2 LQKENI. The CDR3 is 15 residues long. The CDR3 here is CASSPRTSGSYEQYF. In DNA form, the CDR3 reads TGTGCCAGCTCACCAAGGACTAGCGGGAGTTACGAGCAGTACTTC.

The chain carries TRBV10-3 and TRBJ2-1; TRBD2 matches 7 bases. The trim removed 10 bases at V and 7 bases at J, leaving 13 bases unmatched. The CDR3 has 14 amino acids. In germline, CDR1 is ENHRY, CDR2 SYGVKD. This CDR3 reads CATGEGRELNEQFF. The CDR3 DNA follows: TGTGCCACCGGGGAGGGCCGGGAGCTGAATGAGCAGTTCTTC.

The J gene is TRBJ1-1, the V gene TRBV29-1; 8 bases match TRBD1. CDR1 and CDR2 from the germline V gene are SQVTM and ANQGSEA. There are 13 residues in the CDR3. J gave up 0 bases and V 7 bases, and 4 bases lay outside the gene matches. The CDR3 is CSGRQGMNTEAFF. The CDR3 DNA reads TGCAGCGGTCGACAGGGGATGAACACTGAAGCTTTCTTT.

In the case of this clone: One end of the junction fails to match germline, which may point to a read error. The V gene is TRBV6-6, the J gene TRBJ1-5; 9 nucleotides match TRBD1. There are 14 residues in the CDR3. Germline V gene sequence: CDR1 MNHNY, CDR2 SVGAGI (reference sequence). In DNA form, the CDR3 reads TGTGCCAGCAGCCTGGACAGGGGCAAACAGCCCCAGCATTTT. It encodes CASSLDRGKQPQHF.

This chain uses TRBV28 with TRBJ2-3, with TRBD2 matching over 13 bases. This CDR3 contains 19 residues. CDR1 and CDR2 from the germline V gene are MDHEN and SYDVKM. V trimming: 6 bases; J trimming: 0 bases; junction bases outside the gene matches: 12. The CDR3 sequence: CASRPPGLAGAHSTDTQYF. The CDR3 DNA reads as TGTGCCAGCAGACCCCCCGGACTAGCGGGGGCCCATAGCACAGATACGCAGTATTTT.

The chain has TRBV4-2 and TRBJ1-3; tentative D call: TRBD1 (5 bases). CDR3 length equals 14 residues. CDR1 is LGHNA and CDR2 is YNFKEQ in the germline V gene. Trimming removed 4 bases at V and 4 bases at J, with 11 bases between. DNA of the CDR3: TGTGCCAGCAGCCCCCAGGGCCAAGGAAACACCATATATTTT. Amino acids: CASSPQGQGNTIYF.

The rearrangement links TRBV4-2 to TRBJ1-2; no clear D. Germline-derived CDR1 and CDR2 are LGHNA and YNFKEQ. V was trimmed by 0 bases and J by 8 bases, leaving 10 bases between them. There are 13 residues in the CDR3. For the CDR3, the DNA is TGTGCCAGCAGCCAAGATCGTGTCTCCGGCTACACCTTC. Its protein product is CASSQDRVSGYTF.

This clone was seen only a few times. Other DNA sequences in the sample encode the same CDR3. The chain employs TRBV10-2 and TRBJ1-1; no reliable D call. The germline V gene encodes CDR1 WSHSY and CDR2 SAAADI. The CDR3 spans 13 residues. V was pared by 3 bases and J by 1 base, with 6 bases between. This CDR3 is CASSDPTNTEAFF. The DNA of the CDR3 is TGCGCCAGCAGTGACCCAACGAACACTGAAGCTTTCTTT.

This chain's CDR3 is CASSPTLPGLVNRNEQFF. The CDR3 nucleotides are TGTGCCAGCAGCCCCACTTTACCGGGACTAGTCAATCGAAATGAGCAGTTCTTC. The chain couples TRBV5-5 to TRBJ2-1; TRBD2 agrees at 8 bases. The germline V gene has CDR1 SGHKS and CDR2 YYEKEE (reference sequence). The length of the CDR3 is 18 residues. Trimming at V came to 4 bases and at J to 7 bases, leaving 19 bases not matched to a gene.

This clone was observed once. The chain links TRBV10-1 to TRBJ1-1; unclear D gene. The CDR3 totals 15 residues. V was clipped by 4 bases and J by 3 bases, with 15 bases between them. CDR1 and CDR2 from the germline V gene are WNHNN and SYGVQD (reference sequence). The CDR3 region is CASSGSTIPYTEAFF. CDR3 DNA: TGCGCCAGCAGTGGGAGTACGATCCCGTACACTGAAGCTTTCTTT.